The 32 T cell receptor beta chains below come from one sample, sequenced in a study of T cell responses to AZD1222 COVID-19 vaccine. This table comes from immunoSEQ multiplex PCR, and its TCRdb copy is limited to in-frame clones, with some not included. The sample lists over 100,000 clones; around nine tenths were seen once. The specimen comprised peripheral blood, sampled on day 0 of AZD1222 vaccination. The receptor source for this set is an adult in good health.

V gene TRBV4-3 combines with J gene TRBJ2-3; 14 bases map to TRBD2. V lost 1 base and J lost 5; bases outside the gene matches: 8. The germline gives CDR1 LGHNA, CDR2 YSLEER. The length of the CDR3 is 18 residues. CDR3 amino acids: CASSQGSSGLAGEDTQYF. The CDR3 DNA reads TGCGCCAGCAGCCAAGGGAGCTCGGGACTAGCGGGAGAAGATACGCAGTATTTT.

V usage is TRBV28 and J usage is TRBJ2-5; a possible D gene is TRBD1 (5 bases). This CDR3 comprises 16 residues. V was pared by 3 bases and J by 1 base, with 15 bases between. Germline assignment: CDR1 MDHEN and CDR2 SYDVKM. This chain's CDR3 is CASSFVGQGIQETQYF. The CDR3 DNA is TGTGCCAGCAGTTTCGTCGGTCAGGGAATCCAAGAGACCCAGTACTTC.

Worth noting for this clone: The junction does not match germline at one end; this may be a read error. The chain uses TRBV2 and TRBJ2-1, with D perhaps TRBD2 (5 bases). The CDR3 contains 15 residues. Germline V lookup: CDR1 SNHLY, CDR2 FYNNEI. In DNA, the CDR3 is TGTGCCAGCAGGTACCGGGATTCTAGTTTTTATGAGCAGCTCTTC. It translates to CASRYRDSSFYEQLF.

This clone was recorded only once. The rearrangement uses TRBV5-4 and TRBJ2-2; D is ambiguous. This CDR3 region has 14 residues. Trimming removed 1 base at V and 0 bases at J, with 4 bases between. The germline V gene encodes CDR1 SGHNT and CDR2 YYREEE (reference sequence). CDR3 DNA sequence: TGTGCCAGCAGCTTGTTACCGAACACCGGGGAGCTGTTTTTT. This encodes CASSLLPNTGELFF. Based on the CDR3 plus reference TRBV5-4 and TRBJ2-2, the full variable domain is ETGVTQSPTHLIKTRGQQVTLRCSSQSGHNTVSWYQQALGQGPQFIFQYYREEENGRGNFPPRFSGLQFPNYSSELNVNALELDDSALYLCASSLLPNTGELFFGEGSRLTVL.

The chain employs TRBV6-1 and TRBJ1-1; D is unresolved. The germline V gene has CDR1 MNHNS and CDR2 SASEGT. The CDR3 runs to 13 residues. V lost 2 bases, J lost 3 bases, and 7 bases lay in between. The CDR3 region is CASSERVDTEAFF. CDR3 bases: TGTGCCAGCAGTGAAAGGGTGGACACTGAAGCTTTCTTT.

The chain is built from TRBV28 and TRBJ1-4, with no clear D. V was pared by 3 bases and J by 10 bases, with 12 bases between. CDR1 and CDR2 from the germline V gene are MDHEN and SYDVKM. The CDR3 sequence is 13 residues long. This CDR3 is CASSLTRDLKLFF. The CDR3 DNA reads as TGTGCCAGCAGTTTGACACGAGATCTAAAACTGTTTTTT. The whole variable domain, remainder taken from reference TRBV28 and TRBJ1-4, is DVKVTQSSRYLVKRTGEKVFLECVQDMDHENMFWYRQDPGLGLRLIYFSYDVKMKEKGDIPEGYSVSREKKERFSLILESASTNQTSMYLCASSLTRDLKLFFGSGTQLSVL.

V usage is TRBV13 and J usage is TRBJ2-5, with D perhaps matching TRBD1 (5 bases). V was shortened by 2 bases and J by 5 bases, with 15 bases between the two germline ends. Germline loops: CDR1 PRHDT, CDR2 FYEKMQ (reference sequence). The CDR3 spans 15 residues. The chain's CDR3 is CASSLRRGGRETQYF. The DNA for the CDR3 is TGTGCCAGCAGCTTAAGAAGGGGCGGCAGGGAGACCCAGTACTTC.

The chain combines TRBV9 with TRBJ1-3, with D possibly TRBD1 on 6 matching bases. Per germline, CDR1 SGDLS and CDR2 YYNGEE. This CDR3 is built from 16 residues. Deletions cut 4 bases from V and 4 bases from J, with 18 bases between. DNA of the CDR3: TGTGCCAGCAGCACATCGACAGGAGTTTCGGGAAACACCATATATTTT. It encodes CASSTSTGVSGNTIYF.

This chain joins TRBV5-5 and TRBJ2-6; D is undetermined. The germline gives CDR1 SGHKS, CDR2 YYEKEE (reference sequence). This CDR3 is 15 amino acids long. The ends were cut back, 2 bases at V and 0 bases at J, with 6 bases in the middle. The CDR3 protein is CASSFQSSGANVLTF. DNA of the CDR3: TGTGCCAGCAGCTTTCAGAGCTCTGGGGCCAACGTCCTGACTTTC.

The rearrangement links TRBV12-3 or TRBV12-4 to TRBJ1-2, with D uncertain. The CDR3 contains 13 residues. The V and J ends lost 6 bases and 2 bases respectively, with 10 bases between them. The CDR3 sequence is CASRPGWNYGYTF. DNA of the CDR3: TGTGCCAGCAGACCCGGGTGGAACTATGGCTACACCTTC.

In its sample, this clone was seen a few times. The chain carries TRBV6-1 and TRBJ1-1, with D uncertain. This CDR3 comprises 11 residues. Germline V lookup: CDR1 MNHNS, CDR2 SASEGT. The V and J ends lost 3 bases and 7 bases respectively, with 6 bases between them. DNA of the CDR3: TGTGCCAGCAGTGATCCCGGTGAAGCTTTCTTT. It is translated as CASSDPGEAFF.

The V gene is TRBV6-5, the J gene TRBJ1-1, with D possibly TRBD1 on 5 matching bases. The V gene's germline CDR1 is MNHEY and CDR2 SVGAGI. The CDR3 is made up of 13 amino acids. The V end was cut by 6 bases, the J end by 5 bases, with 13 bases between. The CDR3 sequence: CASRWDRGTEAFF. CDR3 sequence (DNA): TGTGCCAGCAGGTGGGACCGAGGGACTGAAGCTTTCTTT.

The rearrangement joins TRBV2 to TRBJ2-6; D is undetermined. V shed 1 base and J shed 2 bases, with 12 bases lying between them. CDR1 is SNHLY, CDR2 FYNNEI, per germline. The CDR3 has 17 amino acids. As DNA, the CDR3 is TGTGCCAGCAGTGAAGGCCGGAACTCAGCTGGGGCCAACGTCCTGACTTTC. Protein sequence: CASSEGRNSAGANVLTF.

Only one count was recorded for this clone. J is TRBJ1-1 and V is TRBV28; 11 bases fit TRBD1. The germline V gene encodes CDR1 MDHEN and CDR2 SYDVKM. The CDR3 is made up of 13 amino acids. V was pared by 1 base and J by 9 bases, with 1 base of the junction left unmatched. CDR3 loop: CASSLSDRGQAFF. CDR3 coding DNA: TGTGCCAGCAGTTTATCGGACAGGGGGCAAGCTTTCTTT.

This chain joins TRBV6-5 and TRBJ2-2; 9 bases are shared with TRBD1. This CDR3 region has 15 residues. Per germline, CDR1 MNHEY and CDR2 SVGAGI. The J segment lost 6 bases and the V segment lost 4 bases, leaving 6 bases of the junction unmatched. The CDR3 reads CASSSQGAVAGELFF. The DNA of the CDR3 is TGTGCCAGCAGTTCACAGGGGGCAGTCGCCGGGGAGCTGTTTTTT.

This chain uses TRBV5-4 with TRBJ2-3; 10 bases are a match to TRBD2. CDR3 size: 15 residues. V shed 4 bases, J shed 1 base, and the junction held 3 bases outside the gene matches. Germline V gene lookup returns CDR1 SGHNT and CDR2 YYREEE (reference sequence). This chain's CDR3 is CASSTAGGGTDTQYF. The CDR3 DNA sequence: TGTGCCAGCAGCACAGCGGGAGGGGGCACAGATACGCAGTATTTT. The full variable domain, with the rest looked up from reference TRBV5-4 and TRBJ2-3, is ETGVTQSPTHLIKTRGQQVTLRCSSQSGHNTVSWYQQALGQGPQFIFQYYREEENGRGNFPPRFSGLQFPNYSSELNVNALELDDSALYLCASSTAGGGTDTQYFGPGTRLTVL.

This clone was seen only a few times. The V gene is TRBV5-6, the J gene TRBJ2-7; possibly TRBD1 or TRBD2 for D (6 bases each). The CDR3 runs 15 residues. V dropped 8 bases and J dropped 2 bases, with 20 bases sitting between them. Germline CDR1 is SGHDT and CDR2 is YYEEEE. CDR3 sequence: CARSTGGGRAYEQYF. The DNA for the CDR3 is TGTGCCAGGTCTACCGGAGGGGGAAGGGCCTACGAGCAGTACTTC.

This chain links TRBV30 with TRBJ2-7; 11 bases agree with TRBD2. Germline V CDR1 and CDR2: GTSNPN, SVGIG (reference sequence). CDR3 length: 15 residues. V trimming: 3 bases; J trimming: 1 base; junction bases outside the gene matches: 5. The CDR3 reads CAWRLAGARSYEQYF. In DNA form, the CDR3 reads TGTGCCTGGAGACTAGCGGGAGCACGGTCCTACGAGCAGTACTTC.

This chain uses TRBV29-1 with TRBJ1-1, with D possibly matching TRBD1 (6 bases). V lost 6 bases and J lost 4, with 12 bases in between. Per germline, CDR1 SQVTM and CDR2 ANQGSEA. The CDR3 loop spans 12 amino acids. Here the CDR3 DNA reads TGCAGCGTGGTAAAGGGGGTCACTGAAGCTTTCTTT. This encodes CSVVKGVTEAFF.

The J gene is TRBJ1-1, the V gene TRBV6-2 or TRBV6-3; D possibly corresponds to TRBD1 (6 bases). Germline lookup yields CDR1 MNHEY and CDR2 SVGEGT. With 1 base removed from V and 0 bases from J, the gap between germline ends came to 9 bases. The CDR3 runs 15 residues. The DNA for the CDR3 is TGTGCCAGCAGTTACTTTCGACAGGTGAACACTGAAGCTTTCTTT. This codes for CASSYFRQVNTEAFF.

This CDR3 reads CASSSIQGSYEQYF. The CDR3 DNA sequence: TGTGCCAGCAGTTCTATACAGGGGTCCTACGAGCAGTACTTC. The J gene is TRBJ2-7, the V gene TRBV6-5; 7 bases agree with TRBD1. There are 14 residues in the CDR3. V trimming: 4 bases; J trimming: 1 base; junction bases outside the gene matches: 4. CDR1 is MNHEY, CDR2 SVGAGI, per germline.

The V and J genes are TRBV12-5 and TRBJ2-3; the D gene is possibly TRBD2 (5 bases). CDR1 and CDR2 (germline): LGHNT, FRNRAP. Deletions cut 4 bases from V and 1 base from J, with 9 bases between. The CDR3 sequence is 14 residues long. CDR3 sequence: CASGYSGRTDTQYF. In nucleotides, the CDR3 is TGTGCTAGTGGTTACAGCGGACGCACAGATACGCAGTATTTT.

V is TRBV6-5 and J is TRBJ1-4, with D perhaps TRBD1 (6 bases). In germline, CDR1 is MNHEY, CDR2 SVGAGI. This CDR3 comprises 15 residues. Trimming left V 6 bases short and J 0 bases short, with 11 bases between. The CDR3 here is CASSKNRATNEKLFF. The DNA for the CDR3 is TGTGCCAGCAGCAAGAACAGGGCAACTAATGAAAAACTGTTTTTT.

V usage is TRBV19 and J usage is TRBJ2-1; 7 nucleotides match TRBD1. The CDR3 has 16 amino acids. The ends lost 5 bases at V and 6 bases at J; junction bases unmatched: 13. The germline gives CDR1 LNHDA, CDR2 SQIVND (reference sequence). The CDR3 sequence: CASSLQGQIPSNEQFF. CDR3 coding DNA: TGTGCCAGTAGTCTCCAGGGACAGATCCCTAGCAATGAGCAGTTCTTC.

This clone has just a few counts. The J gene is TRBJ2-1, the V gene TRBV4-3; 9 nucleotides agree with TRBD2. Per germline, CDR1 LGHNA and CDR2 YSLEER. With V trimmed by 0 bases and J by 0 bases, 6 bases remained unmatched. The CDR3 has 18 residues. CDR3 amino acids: CASSQDASGTSSYNEQFF. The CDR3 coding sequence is TGCGCCAGCAGCCAAGATGCTAGCGGGACTAGCTCCTACAATGAGCAGTTCTTC.

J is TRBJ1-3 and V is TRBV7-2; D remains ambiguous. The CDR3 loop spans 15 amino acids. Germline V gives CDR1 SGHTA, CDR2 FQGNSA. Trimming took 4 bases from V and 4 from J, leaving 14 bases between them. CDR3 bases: TGTGCCAGCAGCTCCCCCACGAGCTTAGGAAACACCATATATTTT. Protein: CASSSPTSLGNTIYF.

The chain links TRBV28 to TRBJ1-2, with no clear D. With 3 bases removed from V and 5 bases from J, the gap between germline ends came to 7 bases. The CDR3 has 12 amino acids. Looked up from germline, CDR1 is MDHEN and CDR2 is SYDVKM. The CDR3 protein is CASSLGRYGYTF. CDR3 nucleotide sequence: TGTGCCAGCAGTTTGGGGAGGTATGGCTACACCTTC.

In nucleotides, the CDR3 is TGTGCCAGCAGCGTTCTTCCAGGGTTGAACACTGAAGCTTTCTTT. Protein sequence: CASSVLPGLNTEAFF. The genes are TRBV9 and TRBJ1-1; TRBD1 is a possible D gene (5 bases). The V gene's germline CDR1 is SGDLS and CDR2 YYNGEE. The CDR3 is made up of 15 amino acids. The V gene lost 2 bases and the J gene lost 0 bases, with 11 bases spanning the gap.

The CDR3 is CASSPRGGRDQPQHF. The CDR3 nucleotides are TGTGCCAGCAGCCCTCGGGGGGGAAGAGATCAGCCCCAGCATTTT. The J gene is TRBJ1-5, the V gene TRBV4-2, with TRBD1 as a possible D gene (5 bases). The CDR3 loop spans 15 amino acids. Germline assignment: CDR1 LGHNA and CDR2 YNFKEQ. V dropped 4 bases and J dropped 5 bases, with 15 bases sitting between them.

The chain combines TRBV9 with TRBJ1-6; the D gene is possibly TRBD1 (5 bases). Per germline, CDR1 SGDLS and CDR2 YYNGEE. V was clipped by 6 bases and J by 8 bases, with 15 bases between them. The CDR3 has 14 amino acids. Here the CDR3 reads CASTPGRGDSPLHF. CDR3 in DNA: TGTGCCAGCACTCCGGGGAGGGGAGATTCACCCCTCCACTTT.

The CDR3, as DNA: TGCGCCAGCAGCTTGGCGCTAGCGGGAGTAGGCCCCTACGAGCAGTACTTC. Its translation is CASSLALAGVGPYEQYF. V gene TRBV5-1 combines with J gene TRBJ2-7; 10 bases map to TRBD2. This CDR3 contains 17 residues. The germline V gene has CDR1 SGHRS and CDR2 YFSETQ. The junction had 8 bases not matched to a gene; V was cut back by 0 bases and J by 2 bases. Full variable domain (remainder filled in from reference TRBV5-1 and TRBJ2-7): KAGVTQTPRYLIKTRGQQVTLSCSPISGHRSVSWYQQTPGQGLQFLFEYFSETQRNKGNFPGRFSGRQFSNSRSEMNVSTLELGDSALYLCASSLALAGVGPYEQYFGPGTRLTVT.

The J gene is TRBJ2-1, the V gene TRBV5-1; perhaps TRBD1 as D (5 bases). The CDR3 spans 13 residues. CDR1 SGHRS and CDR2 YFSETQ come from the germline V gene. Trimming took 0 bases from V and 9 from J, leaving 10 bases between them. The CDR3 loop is CASSLEGLGEQFF. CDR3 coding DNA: TGCGCCAGCAGCTTGGAGGGGTTAGGTGAGCAGTTCTTC.